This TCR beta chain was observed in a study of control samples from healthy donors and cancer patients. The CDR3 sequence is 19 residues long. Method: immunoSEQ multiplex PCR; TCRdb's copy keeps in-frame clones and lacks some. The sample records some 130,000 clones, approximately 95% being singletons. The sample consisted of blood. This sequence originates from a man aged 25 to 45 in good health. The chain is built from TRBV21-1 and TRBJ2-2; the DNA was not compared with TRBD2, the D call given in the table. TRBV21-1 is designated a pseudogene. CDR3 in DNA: TGTGCCAGCAGCAAAAGATGGCACACTAGCTATTCGAACACCGGGGAGCTGTTTTTT. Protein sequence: CASSKRWHTSYSNTGELFF.